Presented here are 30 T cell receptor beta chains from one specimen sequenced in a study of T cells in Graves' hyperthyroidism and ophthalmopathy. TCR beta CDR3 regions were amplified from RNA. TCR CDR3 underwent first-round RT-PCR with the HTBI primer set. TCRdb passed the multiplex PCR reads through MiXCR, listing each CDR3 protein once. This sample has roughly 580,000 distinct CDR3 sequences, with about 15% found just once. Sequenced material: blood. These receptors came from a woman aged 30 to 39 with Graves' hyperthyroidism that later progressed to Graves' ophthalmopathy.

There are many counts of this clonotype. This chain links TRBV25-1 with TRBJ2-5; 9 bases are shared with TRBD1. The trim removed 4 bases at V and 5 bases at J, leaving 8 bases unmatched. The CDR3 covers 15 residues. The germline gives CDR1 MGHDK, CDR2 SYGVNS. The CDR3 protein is CASSAPGQGVETQYF. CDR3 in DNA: TGTGCCAGCAGTGCTCCGGGACAGGGCGTGGAGACCCAGTACTTC.

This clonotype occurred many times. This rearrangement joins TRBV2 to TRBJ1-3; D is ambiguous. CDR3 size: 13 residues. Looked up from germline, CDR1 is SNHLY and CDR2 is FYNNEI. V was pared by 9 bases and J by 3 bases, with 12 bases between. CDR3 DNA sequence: TGTGCCAGAACTACAGAAATTGGAAACACCATATATTTT. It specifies CARTTEIGNTIYF. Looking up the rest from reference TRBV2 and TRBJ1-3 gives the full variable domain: EPEVTQTPSHQVTQMGQEVILRCVPISNHLYFYWYRQILGQKVEFLVSFYNNEISEKSEIFDDQFSVERPDGSNFTLKIRSTKLEDSAMYFCARTTEIGNTIYFGEGSWLTVV.

The CDR3 region has the DNA TGCAGTGCTGGGGAGGGTTGGCAGCCCCAGCATTTT. Residues: CSAGEGWQPQHF. The chain is built from TRBV20-1 and TRBJ1-5; D unclear. Germline assignment: CDR1 DFQATT and CDR2 SNEGSKA (reference sequence). The CDR3 totals 12 residues. V was cut by 5 bases and J by 7 bases, with 12 bases left in between.

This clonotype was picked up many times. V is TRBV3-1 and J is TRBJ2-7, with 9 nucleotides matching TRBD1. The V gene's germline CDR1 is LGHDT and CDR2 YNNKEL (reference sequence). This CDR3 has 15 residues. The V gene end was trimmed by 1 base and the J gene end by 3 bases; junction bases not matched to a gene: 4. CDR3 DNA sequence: TGTGCCAGCAGCCAAGGTGGGGACAGGGTCTACGAGCAGTACTTC. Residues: CASSQGGDRVYEQYF.

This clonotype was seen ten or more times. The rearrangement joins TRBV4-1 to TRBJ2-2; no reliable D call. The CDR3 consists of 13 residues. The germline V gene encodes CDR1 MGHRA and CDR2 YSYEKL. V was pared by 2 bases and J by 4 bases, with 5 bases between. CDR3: CASSQPSTGELFF. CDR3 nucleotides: TGCGCCAGCAGCCAACCCAGCACCGGGGAGCTGTTTTTT.

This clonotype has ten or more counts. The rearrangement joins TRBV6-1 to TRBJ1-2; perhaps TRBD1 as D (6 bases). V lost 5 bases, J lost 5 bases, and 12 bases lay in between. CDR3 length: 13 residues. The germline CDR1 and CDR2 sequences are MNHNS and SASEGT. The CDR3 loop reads CASSQQGYYGYTF. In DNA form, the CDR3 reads TGTGCCAGCAGTCAACAGGGTTATTATGGCTACACCTTC.

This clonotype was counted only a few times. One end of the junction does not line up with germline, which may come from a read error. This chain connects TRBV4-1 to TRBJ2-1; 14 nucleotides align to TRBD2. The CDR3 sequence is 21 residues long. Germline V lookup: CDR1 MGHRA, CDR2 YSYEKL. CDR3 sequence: CASSREPGTSGSSSSYNEQFF. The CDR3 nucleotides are TGTGCCAGCAGCCGCGAGCCCGGGACTAGCGGGAGTTCGAGCTCCTACAATGAGCAGTTCTTC.

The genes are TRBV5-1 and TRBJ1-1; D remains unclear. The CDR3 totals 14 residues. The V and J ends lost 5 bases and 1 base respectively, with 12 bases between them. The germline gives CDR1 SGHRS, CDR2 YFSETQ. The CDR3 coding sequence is TGCGCCAGCAGTTCGGGTCCCTCGAACACTGAAGCTTTCTTT. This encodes CASSSGPSNTEAFF.

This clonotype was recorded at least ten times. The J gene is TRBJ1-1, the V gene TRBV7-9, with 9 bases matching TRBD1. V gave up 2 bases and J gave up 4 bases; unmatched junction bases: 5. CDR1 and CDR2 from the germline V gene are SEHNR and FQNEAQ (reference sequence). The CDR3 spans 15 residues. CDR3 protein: CASSLSGQGTTEAFF. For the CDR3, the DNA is TGTGCCAGCAGCTTATCTGGACAGGGGACCACTGAAGCTTTCTTT.

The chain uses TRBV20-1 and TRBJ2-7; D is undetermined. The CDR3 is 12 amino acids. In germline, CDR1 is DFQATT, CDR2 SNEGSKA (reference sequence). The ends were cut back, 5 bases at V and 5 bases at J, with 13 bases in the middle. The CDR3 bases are TGCAGTGCTCCTCCTCCAGTGAACGAGCAGTACTTC. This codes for CSAPPPVNEQYF.

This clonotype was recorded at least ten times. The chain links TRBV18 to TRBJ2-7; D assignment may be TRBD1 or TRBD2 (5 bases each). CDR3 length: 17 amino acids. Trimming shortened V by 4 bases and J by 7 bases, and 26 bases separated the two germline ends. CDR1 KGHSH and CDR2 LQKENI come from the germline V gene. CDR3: CASSHFLSGQRRREQYF. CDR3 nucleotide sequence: TGTGCCAGCTCACATTTCCTTTCTGGACAACGGAGGAGGGAGCAGTACTTC.

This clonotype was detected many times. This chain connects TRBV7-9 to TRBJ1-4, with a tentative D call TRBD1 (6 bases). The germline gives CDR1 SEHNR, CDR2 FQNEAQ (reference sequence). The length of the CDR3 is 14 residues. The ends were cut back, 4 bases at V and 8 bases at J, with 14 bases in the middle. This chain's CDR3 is CASSSPEGVEKLFF. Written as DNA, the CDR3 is TGTGCCAGCAGCTCCCCGGAGGGGGTGGAAAAACTGTTTTTT.

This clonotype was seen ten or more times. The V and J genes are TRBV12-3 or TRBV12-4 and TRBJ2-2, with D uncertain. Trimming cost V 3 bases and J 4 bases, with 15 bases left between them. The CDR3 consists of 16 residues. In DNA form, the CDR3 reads TGTGCCAGCAGTTTCTCTGTAGGGCTGGGCACCGGGGAGCTGTTTTTT. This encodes CASSFSVGLGTGELFF.

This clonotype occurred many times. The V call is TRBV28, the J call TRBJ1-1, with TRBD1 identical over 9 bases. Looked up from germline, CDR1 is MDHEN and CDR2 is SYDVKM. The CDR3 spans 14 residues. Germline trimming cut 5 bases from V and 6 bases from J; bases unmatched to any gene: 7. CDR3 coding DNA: TGTGCCAGCAGTCGCCGGGACAGGGATCCTGAAGCTTTCTTT. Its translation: CASSRRDRDPEAFF.

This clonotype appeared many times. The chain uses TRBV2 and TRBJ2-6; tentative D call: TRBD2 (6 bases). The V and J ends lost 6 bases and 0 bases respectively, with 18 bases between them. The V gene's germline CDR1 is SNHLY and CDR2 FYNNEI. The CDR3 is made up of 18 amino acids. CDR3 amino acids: CASRGAGFYSSGANVLTF. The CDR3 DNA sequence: TGTGCCAGCAGGGGCGCGGGGTTTTACAGCTCTGGGGCCAACGTCCTGACTTTC.

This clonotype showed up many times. Here the CDR3 reads CASKGQTGFGETQYF. The CDR3 nucleotides read TGTGCCAGCAAAGGGCAGACAGGGTTTGGAGAGACCCAGTACTTC. The chain couples TRBV28 to TRBJ2-5, with TRBD1 matching over 7 bases. Germline CDR1 and CDR2: MDHEN and SYDVKM. The CDR3 covers 15 residues. V lost 7 bases and J lost 4; bases outside the gene matches: 12.

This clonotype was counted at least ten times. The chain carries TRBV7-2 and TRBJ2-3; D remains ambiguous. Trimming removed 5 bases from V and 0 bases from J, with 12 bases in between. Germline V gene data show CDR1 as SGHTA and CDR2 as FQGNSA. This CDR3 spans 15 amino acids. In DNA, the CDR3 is TGTGCCAGCAGCCCGGGCTCAACTAGCACAGATACGCAGTATTTT. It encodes CASSPGSTSTDTQYF.

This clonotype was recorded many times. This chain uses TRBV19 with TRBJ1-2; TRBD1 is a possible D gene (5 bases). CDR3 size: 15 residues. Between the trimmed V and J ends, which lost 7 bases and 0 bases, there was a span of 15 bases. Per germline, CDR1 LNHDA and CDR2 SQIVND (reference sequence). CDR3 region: CASNSRTSANYGYTF. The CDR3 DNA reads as TGTGCCAGTAATTCCCGGACATCCGCTAACTATGGCTACACCTTC.

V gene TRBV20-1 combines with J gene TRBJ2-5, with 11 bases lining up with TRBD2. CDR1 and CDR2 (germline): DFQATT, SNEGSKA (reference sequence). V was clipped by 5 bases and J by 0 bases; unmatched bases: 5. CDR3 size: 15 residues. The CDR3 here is CSAFGTSGYQETQYF. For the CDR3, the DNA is TGCAGTGCTTTCGGGACTAGCGGATACCAAGAGACCCAGTACTTC.

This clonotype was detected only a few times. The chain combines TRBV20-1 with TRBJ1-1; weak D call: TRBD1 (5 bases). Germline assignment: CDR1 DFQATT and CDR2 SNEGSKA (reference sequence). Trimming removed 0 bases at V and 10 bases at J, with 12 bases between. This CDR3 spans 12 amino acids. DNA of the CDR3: TGCAGTGCTAGAGATTCGGACGGGGGAGCTTTCTTT. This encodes CSARDSDGGAFF.

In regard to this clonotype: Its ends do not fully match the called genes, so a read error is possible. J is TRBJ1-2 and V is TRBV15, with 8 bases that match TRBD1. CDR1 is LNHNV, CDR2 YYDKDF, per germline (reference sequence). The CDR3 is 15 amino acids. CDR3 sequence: CTTSSTGGVGYGYTF. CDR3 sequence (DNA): TGTACCACCAGCAGTACAGGGGGTGTTGGCTATGGCTACACCTTC.

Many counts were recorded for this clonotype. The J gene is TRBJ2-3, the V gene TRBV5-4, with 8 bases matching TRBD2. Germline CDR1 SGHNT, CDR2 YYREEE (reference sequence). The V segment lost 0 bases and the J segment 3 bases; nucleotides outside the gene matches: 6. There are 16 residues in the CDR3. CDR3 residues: CASSLGGRSQTDTQYF. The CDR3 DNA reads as TGTGCCAGCAGCTTGGGCGGGAGGTCCCAGACAGATACGCAGTATTTT.

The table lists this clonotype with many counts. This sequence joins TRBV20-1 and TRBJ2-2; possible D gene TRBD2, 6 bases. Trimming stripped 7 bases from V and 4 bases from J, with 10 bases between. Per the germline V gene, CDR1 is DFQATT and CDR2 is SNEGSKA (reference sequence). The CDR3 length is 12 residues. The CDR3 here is CSGLGGTGELFF. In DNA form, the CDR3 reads TGCAGTGGGCTGGGGGGCACCGGGGAGCTGTTTTTT.

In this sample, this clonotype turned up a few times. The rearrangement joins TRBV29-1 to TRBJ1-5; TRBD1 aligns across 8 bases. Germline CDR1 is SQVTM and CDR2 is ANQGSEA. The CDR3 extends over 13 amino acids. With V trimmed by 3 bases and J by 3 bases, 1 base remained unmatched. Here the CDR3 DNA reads TGCAGCGTTGAGACAGGGGACAATCAGCCCCAGCATTTT. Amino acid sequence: CSVETGDNQPQHF. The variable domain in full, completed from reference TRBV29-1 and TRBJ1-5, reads SAVISQKPSRDICQRGTSLTIQCQVDSQVTMMFWYRQQPGQSLTLIATANQGSEATYESGFVIDKFPISRPNLTFSTLTVSNMSPEDSSIYLCSVETGDNQPQHFGDGTRLSIL.

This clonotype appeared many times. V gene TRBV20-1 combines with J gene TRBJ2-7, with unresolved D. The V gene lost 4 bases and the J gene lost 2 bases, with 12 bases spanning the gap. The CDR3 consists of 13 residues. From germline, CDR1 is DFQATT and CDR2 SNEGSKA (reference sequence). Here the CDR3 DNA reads TGCAGTGCTATTCCCGACGGAACCTACGAGCAGTACTTC. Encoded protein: CSAIPDGTYEQYF.

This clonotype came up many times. Written as DNA, the CDR3 is TGTGCCAGCAGTTTGCTCTCGGATCAGCCCCAGCATTTT. As protein: CASSLLSDQPQHF. The V gene is TRBV7-2, the J gene TRBJ1-5; D ambiguous. The CDR3 consists of 13 residues. Trimming stripped 6 bases from V and 5 bases from J, with 11 bases between. Germline CDR1 and CDR2: SGHTA and FQGNSA.

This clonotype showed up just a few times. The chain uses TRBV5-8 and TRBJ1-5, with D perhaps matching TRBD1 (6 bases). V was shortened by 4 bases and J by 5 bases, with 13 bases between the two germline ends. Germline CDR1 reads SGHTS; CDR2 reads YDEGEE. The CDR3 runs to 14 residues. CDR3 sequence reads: CASSLQGGDQPQHF. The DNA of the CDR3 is TGTGCCAGCAGCCTACAGGGAGGAGATCAGCCCCAGCATTTT.

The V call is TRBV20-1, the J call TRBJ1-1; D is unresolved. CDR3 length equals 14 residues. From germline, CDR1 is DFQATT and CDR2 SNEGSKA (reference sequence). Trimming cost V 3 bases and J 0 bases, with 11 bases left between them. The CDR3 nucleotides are TGCAGTGCTAGGTCTCCAGGACTGAACACTGAAGCTTTCTTT. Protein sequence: CSARSPGLNTEAFF.

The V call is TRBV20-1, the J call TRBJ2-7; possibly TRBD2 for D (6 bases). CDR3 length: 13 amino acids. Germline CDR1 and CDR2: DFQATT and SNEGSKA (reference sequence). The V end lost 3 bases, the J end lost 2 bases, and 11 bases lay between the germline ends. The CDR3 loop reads CSARGLRTYEQYF. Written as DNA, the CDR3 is TGCAGTGCTAGGGGACTCCGTACCTACGAGCAGTACTTC.

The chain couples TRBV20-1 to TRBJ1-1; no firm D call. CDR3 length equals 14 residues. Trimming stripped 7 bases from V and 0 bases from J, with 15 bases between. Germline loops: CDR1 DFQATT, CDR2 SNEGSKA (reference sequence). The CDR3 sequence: CSGWNGFMNTEAFF. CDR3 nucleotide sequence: TGCAGTGGATGGAACGGGTTCATGAACACTGAAGCTTTCTTT.